One sample yielded the 6 T cell receptor beta chains listed below, sequenced in a study of metastatic and nonmetastatic thyroid tumors (dated by TCRdb to the early 2020s). None of the patients had been given any treatment before thyroid surgery. Library generation was performed with PCR. TCRdb lists the instrument as Illumina HiSeq 4000. TCRdb applied fastp at Q25 and MiXCR to the public reads, then kept only in-frame beta chains. The sample profile shows roughly 7,400 clones; under 20% of them were found once. Jointly, the top ten make up over 8.5% of the sample. Sequenced material: adjacent normal tissue. Receptor source: a female donor with papillary thyroid cancer or a benign thyroid nodule (not recorded which). Some clones in this sample may be carry-over from other donors' samples.

This clone came up once. The germline gene is not matched at one end of the junction; a read error may be the cause. The chain combines TRBV4-1 with TRBJ2-1; TRBD2 might be the D (6 bases). Germline assignment: CDR1 MGHRA and CDR2 YSYEKL. The CDR3 length is 15 residues. Here the CDR3 DNA reads TGTGCCAGCAGCCCCCGGAGGGCCTCCTACAATGAGCAGTTCTTC. It translates to CASSPRRASYNEQFF.

A few counts support this clone. The chain is built from TRBV27 and TRBJ1-2, with 11 bases identical to TRBD1. The CDR3 sequence is 14 residues long. Germline CDR1 and CDR2: MNHEY and SMNVEV (reference sequence). J lost 8 bases, V lost 6 bases, and 8 bases had no gene match. The DNA of the CDR3 is TGTGCCAGCAGCTTGGACAGGGGGCGCGGGGGCTACACCTTC. Its protein is CASSLDRGRGGYTF.

Judged by abundance, this clone is medium-sized. V usage is TRBV11-2 and J usage is TRBJ1-1, with D uncertain. This CDR3 is 13 amino acids long. The V gene lost 1 base and the J gene lost 4 bases, with 7 bases spanning the gap. Germline lookup yields CDR1 SGHAT and CDR2 FQNNGV. The DNA of the CDR3 is TGTGCCAGCAGCTTAGGGGCTGCCACTGAAGCTTTCTTT. Encoded protein: CASSLGAATEAFF.

This clone appeared many times. The chain couples TRBV18 to TRBJ2-1; 10 bases map to TRBD1. V gave up 6 bases and J gave up 5 bases; unmatched junction bases: 7. CDR1 and CDR2 (germline): KGHSH, LQKENI. CDR3 size: 15 residues. CDR3 sequence reads: CASSLDRGRDNEQFF. CDR3 bases: TGTGCCAGCTCCCTCGACAGGGGGCGCGACAATGAGCAGTTCTTC.

In this sample, this clone turned up many times. The genes are TRBV5-1 and TRBJ2-4; D might be TRBD1 (5 bases). The germline V gene encodes CDR1 SGHRS and CDR2 YFSETQ. CDR3 length: 16 residues. Trimming left V 0 bases short and J 0 bases short, with 10 bases between. As DNA, the CDR3 is TGCGCCAGCAGCTTGGGACAGCCCGGAGCCAAAAACATTCAGTACTTC. Protein sequence: CASSLGQPGAKNIQYF.

This clone is classed as medium-sized. The chain is built from TRBV4-1 and TRBJ1-2; TRBD1 aligns across 10 bases. Per germline, CDR1 MGHRA and CDR2 YSYEKL. The CDR3 runs 14 residues. Losses at the gene ends were 4 bases for V and 8 bases for J; bases not matched to a gene: 7. The CDR3 region is CASSPLDRGQGYTF. The DNA for the CDR3 is TGCGCCAGCAGCCCCCTCGACAGGGGGCAGGGCTACACCTTC.